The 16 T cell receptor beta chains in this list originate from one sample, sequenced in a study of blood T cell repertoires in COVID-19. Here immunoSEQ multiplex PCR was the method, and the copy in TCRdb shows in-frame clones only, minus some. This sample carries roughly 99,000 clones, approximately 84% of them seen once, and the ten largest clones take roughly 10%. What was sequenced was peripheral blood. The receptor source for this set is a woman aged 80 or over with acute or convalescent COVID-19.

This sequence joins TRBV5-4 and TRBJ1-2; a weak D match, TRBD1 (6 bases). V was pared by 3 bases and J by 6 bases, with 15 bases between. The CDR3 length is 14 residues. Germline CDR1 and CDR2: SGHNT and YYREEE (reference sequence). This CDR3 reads CASSSKTGDDGYTF. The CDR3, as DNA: TGTGCCAGCAGCTCGAAGACAGGAGATGATGGCTACACCTTC.

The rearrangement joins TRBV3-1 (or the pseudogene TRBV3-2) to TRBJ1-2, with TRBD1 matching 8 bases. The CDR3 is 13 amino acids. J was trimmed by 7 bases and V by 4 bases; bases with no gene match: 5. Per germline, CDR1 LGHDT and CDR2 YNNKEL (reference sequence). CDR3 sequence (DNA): TGTGCCAGCAGCCGAGGACAGGGCGCTGGCTACACCTTC. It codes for CASSRGQGAGYTF.

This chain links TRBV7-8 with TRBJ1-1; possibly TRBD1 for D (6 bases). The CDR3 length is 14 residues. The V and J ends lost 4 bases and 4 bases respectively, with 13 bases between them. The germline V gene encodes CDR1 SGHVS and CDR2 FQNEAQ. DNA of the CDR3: TGTGCCAGCAGCTCCCGAGGACAGTCCACTGAAGCTTTCTTT. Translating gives CASSSRGQSTEAFF.

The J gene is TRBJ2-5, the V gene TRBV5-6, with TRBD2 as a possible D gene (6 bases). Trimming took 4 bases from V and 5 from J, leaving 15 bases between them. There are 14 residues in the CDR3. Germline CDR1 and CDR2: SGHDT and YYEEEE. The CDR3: CASSRSEGRETQYF. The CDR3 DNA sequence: TGTGCCAGCAGCCGATCTGAGGGGAGGGAGACCCAGTACTTC.

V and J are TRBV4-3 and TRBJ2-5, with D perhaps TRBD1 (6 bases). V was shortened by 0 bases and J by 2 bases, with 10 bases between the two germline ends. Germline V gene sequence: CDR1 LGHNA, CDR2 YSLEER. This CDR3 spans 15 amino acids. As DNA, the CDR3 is TGCGCCAGCAGCCAAGATCAGCAGGGGCAAGAGACCCAGTACTTC. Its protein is CASSQDQQGQETQYF.

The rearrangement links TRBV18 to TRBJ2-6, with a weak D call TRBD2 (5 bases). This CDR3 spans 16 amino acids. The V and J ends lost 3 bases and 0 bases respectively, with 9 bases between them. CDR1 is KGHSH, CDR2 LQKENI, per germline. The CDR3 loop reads CASSPQEVSGANVLTF. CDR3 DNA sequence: TGTGCCAGCTCACCCCAGGAGGTCTCTGGGGCCAACGTCCTGACTTTC.

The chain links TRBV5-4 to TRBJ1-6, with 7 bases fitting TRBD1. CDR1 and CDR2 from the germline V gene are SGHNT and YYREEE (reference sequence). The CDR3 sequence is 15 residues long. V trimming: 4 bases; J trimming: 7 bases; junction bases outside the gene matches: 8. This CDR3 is CASSLGTALNSPLHF. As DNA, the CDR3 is TGTGCCAGCAGCCTCGGGACAGCGCTCAATTCACCCCTCCACTTT.

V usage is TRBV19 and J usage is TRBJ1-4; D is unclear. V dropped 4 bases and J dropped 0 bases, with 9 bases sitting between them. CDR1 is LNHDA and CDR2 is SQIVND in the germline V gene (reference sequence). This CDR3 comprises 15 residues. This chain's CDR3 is CASSTSSATNEKLFF. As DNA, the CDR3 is TGTGCCAGTAGTACGTCCAGTGCAACTAATGAAAAACTGTTTTTT.

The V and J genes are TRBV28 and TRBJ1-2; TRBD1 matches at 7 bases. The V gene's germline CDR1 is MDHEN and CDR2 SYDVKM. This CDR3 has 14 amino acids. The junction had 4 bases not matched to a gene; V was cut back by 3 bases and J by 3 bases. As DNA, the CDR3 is TGTGCCAGCAGTTTTAGAGACAGGGACTATGGCTACACCTTC. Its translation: CASSFRDRDYGYTF.

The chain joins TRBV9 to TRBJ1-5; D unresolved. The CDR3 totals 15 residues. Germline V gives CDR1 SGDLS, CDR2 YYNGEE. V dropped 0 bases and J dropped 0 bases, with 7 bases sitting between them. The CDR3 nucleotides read TGTGCCAGCAGCGTAGGCCATAGTAGCAATCAGCCCCAGCATTTT. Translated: CASSVGHSSNQPQHF.

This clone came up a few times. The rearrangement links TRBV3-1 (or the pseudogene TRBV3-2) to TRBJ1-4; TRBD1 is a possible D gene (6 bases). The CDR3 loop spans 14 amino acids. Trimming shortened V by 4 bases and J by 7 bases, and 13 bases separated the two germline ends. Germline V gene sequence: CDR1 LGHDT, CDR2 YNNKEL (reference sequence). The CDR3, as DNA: TGTGCCAGCAGCCCAACGAGGGGGACTGAAAAACTGTTTTTT. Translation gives CASSPTRGTEKLFF.

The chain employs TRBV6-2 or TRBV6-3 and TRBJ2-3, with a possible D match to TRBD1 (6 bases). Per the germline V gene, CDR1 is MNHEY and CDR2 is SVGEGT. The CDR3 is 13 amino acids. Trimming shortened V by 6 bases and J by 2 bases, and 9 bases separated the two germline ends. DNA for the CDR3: TGTGCCAGCAGCGGACAGAACACAGATACGCAGTATTTT. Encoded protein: CASSGQNTDTQYF.

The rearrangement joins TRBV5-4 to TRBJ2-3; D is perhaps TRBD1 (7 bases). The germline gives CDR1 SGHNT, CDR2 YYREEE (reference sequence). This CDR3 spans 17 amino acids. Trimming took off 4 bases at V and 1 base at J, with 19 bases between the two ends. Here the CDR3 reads CASSGGPRQGGTDTQYF. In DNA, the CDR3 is TGTGCCAGCAGCGGGGGGCCCCGACAGGGAGGCACAGATACGCAGTATTTT.

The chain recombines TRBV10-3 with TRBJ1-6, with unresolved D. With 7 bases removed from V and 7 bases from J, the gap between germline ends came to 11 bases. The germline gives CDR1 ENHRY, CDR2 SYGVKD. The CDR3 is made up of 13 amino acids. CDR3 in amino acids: CAINQAGNSPLHF. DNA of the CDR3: TGTGCCATCAACCAGGCGGGAAATTCACCCCTCCACTTT.

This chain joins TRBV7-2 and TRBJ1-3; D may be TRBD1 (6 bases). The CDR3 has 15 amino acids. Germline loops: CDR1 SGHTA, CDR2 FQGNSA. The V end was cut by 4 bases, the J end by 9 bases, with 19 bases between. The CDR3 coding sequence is TGTGCCAGCAGCTCCGGAGGACAGCCTGGAGGCACCATATATTTT. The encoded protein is CASSSGGQPGGTIYF.

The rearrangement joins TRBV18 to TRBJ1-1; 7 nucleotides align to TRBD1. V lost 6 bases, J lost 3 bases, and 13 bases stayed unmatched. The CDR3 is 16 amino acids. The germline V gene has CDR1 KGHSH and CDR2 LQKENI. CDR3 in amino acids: CASSPRQGLFDTEAFF. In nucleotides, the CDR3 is TGTGCCAGCTCCCCGCGACAGGGATTATTTGACACTGAAGCTTTCTTT.